A selection of T cell receptor beta chains follows, all from one sample in a study of OX40 agonist ivuxolimab in advanced cancers. Sequencing was performed with immunoSEQ multiplex PCR; in TCRdb, only in-frame clones are kept and a portion is missing. This table has more than 60,000 clones, 80% to 90% appearing once. Here the sequenced sample was CD4+ or CD8+ T cells sorted from blood, taken in a trial of the OX40 agonist ivuxolimab. Source of these receptors: an adult with an advanced solid tumor such as melanoma, head and neck, liver or kidney cancer. Each CDR3 is given with its conserved first and last residue. The order of the fields is J gene, D gene, clone size, V gene, CDR3 protein, CDR3 DNA. D genes are given only for firm matches. Size is omitted from some rows. Given values are once, few, many or a class for expanded clones.

>TRBJ1-2|NA|NA|TRBV29-1
CSVVRGNGYTF
TGCAGCGTTGTGAGGGGAAATGGCTACACCTTC
>TRBJ2-7|NA|NA|TRBV2
CASSEGTSLEPHYEQYF
TGTGCCAGCAGTGAGGGTACTAGTCTCGAGCCCCATTACGAGCAGTACTTC
>TRBJ2-1|NA|NA|TRBV19
CASSTVSSYNEQFF
TGTGCCAGTAGTACCGTTAGCTCCTACAATGAGCAGTTCTTC
>TRBJ2-1|TRBD2|NA|TRBV4-2
CASSQEVSGTYNEQFF
TGTGCCAGCAGCCAAGAGGTTAGCGGGACATACAATGAGCAGTTCTTC
>TRBJ2-7|TRBD1|NA|TRBV7-8
CASSLPRDRGRYEQYF
TGTGCCAGCAGCTTGCCCCGGGACAGGGGGAGGTACGAGCAGTACTTC
>TRBJ2-1|NA|NA|TRBV6-5
CASSRSPNQNEQFF
TGTGCCAGCAGCCGATCCCCGAATCAGAATGAGCAGTTCTTC
>TRBJ2-1|NA|NA|TRBV7-8
CASSLGAHSGNEQFF
TGTGCCAGCAGCTTAGGGGCTCACTCCGGCAATGAGCAGTTCTTC
>TRBJ2-7|NA|NA|TRBV9
CARLVRDLQVGQYF
TGTGCCAGGCTCGTCCGGGACCTTCAAGTGGGGCAGTACTTC
>TRBJ2-7|NA|once|TRBV13
CASSFRGNSYEQYF
TGTGCCAGCAGCTTCCGGGGGAACTCCTACGAGCAGTACTTC
>TRBJ2-1|NA|NA|TRBV28
CASSWLPMAGRGNEQFF
TGTGCCAGCAGTTGGCTGCCGATGGCAGGGAGAGGCAATGAGCAGTTCTTC
>TRBJ1-1|NA|NA|TRBV27
CATRHGRGLTEAFF
TGTGCCACCCGCCACGGTCGGGGGTTAACTGAAGCTTTCTTT
>TRBJ1-6|NA|NA|TRBV27
CASTQRAGSNSPLHF
TGTGCCAGCACCCAGAGGGCAGGATCCAATTCACCCCTCCACTTT
>TRBJ2-7|NA|NA|TRBV7-9
CASTRGNEQYF
TGTGCCAGCACAAGGGGTAACGAGCAGTACTTC
>TRBJ2-3|TRBD2|NA|TRBV27
CASSPRLAGHTDTQYF
TGTGCCAGCAGTCCCAGACTAGCGGGACACACAGATACGCAGTATTTT
>TRBJ1-1|NA|NA|TRBV7-6
CASSLGQHNTEAFF
TGTGCCAGCAGCTTAGGGCAGCACAACACTGAAGCTTTCTTT
>TRBJ2-7|NA|NA|TRBV13
CASSSPLFAYEQYF
TGTGCCAGCAGCTCCCCCCTTTTTGCCTACGAGCAGTACTTC
>TRBJ1-2|NA|NA|TRBV19
CASTENRPDTRSNYGYTF
TGTGCCAGTACCGAAAATCGTCCTGACACTAGATCTAACTATGGCTACACCTTC